The 21 T cell receptor beta chains reported below all come from one sample, sequenced in a study of blood T cell repertoires in COVID-19. Repertoires were generated with immunoSEQ multiplex PCR, while TCRdb's copy carries only in-frame clones and drops some. Among under 200,000 clones, 88% were seen once, and the ten largest hold 1.5% to 2%. The sequenced sample consisted of peripheral blood. Receptor source: a man younger than 35 with active or convalescent COVID-19.

The chain joins TRBV5-1 to TRBJ1-2; D gene uncertain. The CDR3 covers 15 residues. The germline gives CDR1 SGHRS, CDR2 YFSETQ. The ends were cut back, 4 bases at V and 5 bases at J, with 18 bases in the middle. Here the CDR3 DNA reads TGCGCCAGCAGCCTGATGACGCGGGATCGTTATGGCTACACCTTC. It encodes CASSLMTRDRYGYTF.

This rearrangement joins TRBV18 to TRBJ1-6; D not resolved. The CDR3 is 17 amino acids. Trimming stripped 2 bases from V and 0 bases from J, with 11 bases between. Germline-derived CDR1 and CDR2 are KGHSH and LQKENI. The CDR3 DNA follows: TGTGCCAGCTCACCAGAGATGCGGAGCTCCTATAATTCACCCCTCCACTTT. Its protein product is CASSPEMRSSYNSPLHF.

The chain couples TRBV20-1 to TRBJ1-1; TRBD1 might be the D (6 bases). Germline lookup yields CDR1 DFQATT and CDR2 SNEGSKA (reference sequence). Trimming cost V 2 bases and J 7 bases, with 8 bases left between them. CDR3 length equals 11 residues. CDR3: CSARRGGEAFF. As DNA, the CDR3 is TGCAGTGCTAGACGAGGGGGTGAAGCTTTCTTT.

This chain connects TRBV13 to TRBJ2-1; 7 nucleotides match TRBD2. V lost 3 bases to trimming and J lost 7 bases; unmatched junction nucleotides: 9. In germline, CDR1 is PRHDT, CDR2 FYEKMQ (reference sequence). CDR3 length: 15 amino acids. The CDR3 DNA reads TGTGCCAGCAGCTTCTGGGGGGGACTGGAAAATGAGCAGTTCTTC. Protein product: CASSFWGGLENEQFF.

CDR3 bases: TGTGCCAGCAGTTTATCCCCGGATGTTCCGGGACAATTTTACGAGCAGTACTTC. Translated: CASSLSPDVPGQFYEQYF. This chain uses TRBV28 with TRBJ2-7; possible D gene TRBD1, 6 bases. Germline CDR1 MDHEN, CDR2 SYDVKM. V was pared by 1 base and J by 4 bases, with 23 bases between. The CDR3 extends over 18 amino acids. The variable domain in full, with the rest retrieved from reference TRBV28 and TRBJ2-7, is DVKVTQSSRYLVKRTGEKVFLECVQDMDHENMFWYRQDPGLGLRLIYFSYDVKMKEKGDIPEGYSVSREKKERFSLILESASTNQTSMYLCASSLSPDVPGQFYEQYFGPGTRLTVT.

A single count supports this clone. J is TRBJ2-1 and V is TRBV4-1; 13 bases match TRBD2. The junction had 8 bases not matched to a gene; V was cut back by 3 bases and J by 0 bases. From germline, CDR1 is MGHRA and CDR2 YSYEKL. This CDR3 contains 19 residues. CDR3 in amino acids: CASSQGLAGPASSYNEQFF. The CDR3 DNA sequence: TGCGCCAGCAGCCAGGGACTAGCGGGACCCGCAAGCTCCTACAATGAGCAGTTCTTC.

Here the CDR3 reads CASSYGGQDNSGANVLTF. The DNA of the CDR3 is TGTGCCAGCAGTTATGGAGGACAGGACAACTCTGGGGCCAACGTCCTGACTTTC. The V and J genes are TRBV6-2 or TRBV6-3 and TRBJ2-6; 7 bases fit TRBD1. The germline V gene encodes CDR1 MNHEY and CDR2 SVGEGT. The CDR3 covers 18 residues. Unmatched junction bases numbered 8, after V lost 3 bases and J lost 0 bases.

V is TRBV5-4 and J is TRBJ2-3; 12 bases align to TRBD2. The J segment lost 0 bases and the V segment lost 4 bases, leaving 6 bases of the junction unmatched. Germline-derived CDR1 and CDR2 are SGHNT and YYREEE (reference sequence). The CDR3 spans 17 residues. This CDR3 reads CASSTGLAGPSTDTQYF. The CDR3 bases are TGTGCCAGCAGCACGGGACTAGCGGGCCCCAGCACAGATACGCAGTATTTT. The complete variable domain, with remaining parts taken from reference TRBV5-4 and TRBJ2-3, reads ETGVTQSPTHLIKTRGQQVTLRCSSQSGHNTVSWYQQALGQGPQFIFQYYREEENGRGNFPPRFSGLQFPNYSSELNVNALELDDSALYLCASSTGLAGPSTDTQYFGPGTRLTVL.

V gene TRBV5-6 combines with J gene TRBJ1-1; no firm D call. The CDR3 is made up of 14 amino acids. In germline, CDR1 is SGHDT, CDR2 YYEEEE. Trimming removed 1 base at V and 0 bases at J, with 7 bases between. CDR3 residues: CASSLQAVNTEAFF. The CDR3 nucleotides are TGTGCCAGCAGCTTGCAGGCAGTGAACACTGAAGCTTTCTTT.

The chain employs TRBV5-1 and TRBJ2-7; TRBD2 agrees at 8 bases. Germline CDR1 SGHRS, CDR2 YFSETQ. CDR3 size: 14 residues. J lost 0 bases, V lost 3 bases, and 2 bases had no gene match. The CDR3 DNA sequence: TGCGCCAGCAGCTCCAGCGGGGGCTCCTACGAGCAGTACTTC. Translation gives CASSSSGGSYEQYF.

V gene TRBV13 combines with J gene TRBJ2-2; D remains ambiguous. CDR1 and CDR2 (germline): PRHDT, FYEKMQ (reference sequence). The ends were cut back, 5 bases at V and 5 bases at J, with 3 bases in the middle. The CDR3 spans 11 residues. The CDR3 coding sequence is TGTGCCAGCAGCCGGACCGGGGAGCTGTTTTTT. It translates to CASSRTGELFF.

CDR3 sequence: CASLVEGGTEAFF. The CDR3 bases are TGTGCCAGCCTGGTAGAAGGGGGCACTGAAGCTTTCTTT. This rearrangement joins TRBV2 to TRBJ1-1; tentative D call: TRBD1 (6 bases). Trimming removed 8 bases at V and 4 bases at J, with 14 bases between. Germline V lookup: CDR1 SNHLY, CDR2 FYNNEI. The CDR3 is made up of 13 amino acids.

V is TRBV30 and J is TRBJ1-3; D gene unclear. CDR1 and CDR2 (germline): GTSNPN, SVGIG (reference sequence). V dropped 0 bases and J dropped 4 bases, with 10 bases sitting between them. The CDR3 covers 14 residues. The CDR3 sequence is CAWSVPGSGNTIYF. Here the CDR3 DNA reads TGTGCCTGGAGTGTACCAGGCTCCGGAAACACCATATATTTT.

In this sample, this clone turned up once. The gene calls are TRBV3-1 (or the pseudogene TRBV3-2) and TRBJ1-2, with 7 bases matching TRBD1. This CDR3 is 15 amino acids long. The germline gives CDR1 LGHDT, CDR2 YNNKEL (reference sequence). The ends lost 10 bases at V and 1 base at J; junction bases unmatched: 12. The CDR3 DNA reads TGTGCCACCCAGGACCGAAACAGGGGTAACTATGGCTACACCTTC. Translation gives CATQDRNRGNYGYTF.

The gene calls are TRBV5-4 and TRBJ2-7; possibly TRBD1 for D (6 bases). The CDR3 contains 17 residues. V was trimmed by 4 bases and J by 0 bases, leaving 20 bases between them. Germline V gives CDR1 SGHNT, CDR2 YYREEE (reference sequence). CDR3 sequence reads: CASSRNQGHQSSYEQYF. DNA of the CDR3: TGTGCCAGCAGCCGGAACCAGGGACACCAAAGCTCCTACGAGCAGTACTTC.

V gene TRBV7-2 combines with J gene TRBJ2-1; the D gene is possibly TRBD1 (5 bases). The V and J ends lost 4 bases and 10 bases respectively, with 14 bases between them. CDR3 length equals 13 residues. Per the germline V gene, CDR1 is SGHTA and CDR2 is FQGNSA. CDR3 DNA: TGTGCCAGCAGCTCCCCCCAAGACAGAGAGCAGTTCTTC. Translating it yields CASSSPQDREQFF.

The V and J genes are TRBV19 and TRBJ2-3, with TRBD1 as a possible D gene (6 bases). The CDR3 length is 16 residues. The V end lost 8 bases, the J end lost 0 bases, and 18 bases lay between the germline ends. CDR1 is LNHDA, CDR2 SQIVND, per germline (reference sequence). DNA for the CDR3: TGTGCCAGTGCCTTTTCCCGGGACATGAGCACAGATACGCAGTATTTT. This translates into CASAFSRDMSTDTQYF.

The rearrangement links TRBV7-2 to TRBJ2-3; TRBD1 might be the D (5 bases). In germline, CDR1 is SGHTA, CDR2 FQGNSA. The CDR3 runs to 13 residues. Trimming took 6 bases from V and 6 from J, leaving 13 bases between them. CDR3 protein: CASRFQGVDTQYF. The CDR3 DNA follows: TGTGCCAGCAGATTCCAGGGTGTGGATACGCAGTATTTT.

The chain carries TRBV11-1 and TRBJ2-7; D gene ambiguous. The CDR3 loop spans 13 amino acids. The V end lost 2 bases, the J end lost 6 bases, and 11 bases lay between the germline ends. Germline assignment: CDR1 SGHAT and CDR2 FQDESV (reference sequence). The CDR3 here is CASSLNSRLEQYF. The CDR3, as DNA: TGTGCCAGCAGCTTAAATTCCAGGCTCGAGCAGTACTTC.

This chain joins TRBV14 and TRBJ2-7; D possibly corresponds to TRBD1 (5 bases). V lost 0 bases to trimming and J lost 8 bases, with 11 bases between them. Germline V gives CDR1 SGHDN, CDR2 FVKESK. CDR3 size: 13 residues. CDR3 amino acids: CASSQDWAGKQYF. The CDR3 DNA reads as TGTGCCAGCAGCCAAGATTGGGCAGGGAAGCAGTACTTC.

The chain has TRBV11-2 and TRBJ2-7, with 14 bases fitting TRBD2. The CDR3 covers 15 residues. Germline V gives CDR1 SGHAT, CDR2 FQNNGV. J lost 7 bases, V lost 5 bases, and 7 bases had no gene match. This CDR3 is CASSPGLAGGWEQYF. CDR3 nucleotides: TGTGCCAGCAGCCCCGGACTAGCGGGAGGTTGGGAGCAGTACTTC.